This TCR beta chain was observed in a study of graft-versus-host responses after intestinal transplantation. Background on the study: Anti-thymocyte globulin induction, then tacrolimus and steroids for 3 to 4 years, went to all recipients.

Measured with immunoSEQ multiplex PCR; TCRdb has only the in-frame clones, and not every one. Of tens of thousands of clones listed, around 93% are singletons. Study observations and caveats: Investigators detected GvH clones in recipient marrow, with some emerging earlier in ileum or blood. Graft-donor T cell macrochimerism coincided with high graft-versus-host to host-versus-graft clonal ratios in allografts.

The CDR3 has 14 amino acids. The ends were cut back, 0 bases at V and 4 bases at J, with 8 bases in the middle. The germline gives CDR1 SGHKS, CDR2 YYEKEE (reference sequence). With respect to this clone: Its specificity is unknown.

The V and J genes are TRBV5-5 and TRBJ1-3, with TRBD1 as a possible D gene (6 bases). The sequence was obtained from a human donor who received an intestinal transplant. Material: unstimulated CD8+ T cells sorted from spleen or lymph node cells, obtained before intestinal transplant. The CDR3 region has the DNA TGTGCCAGCAGCTTGGACAGGGTGGGAAACACCATATATTTT. Translating gives CASSLDRVGNTIYF.